One and the same sample provided the 26 T cell receptor beta chains below, sequenced in a study of PD-L1 blockade in urothelial cancer. As for time point: peripheral blood 6 weeks after treatment start. Produced via immunoSEQ multiplex PCR; TCRdb's table is partial and in-frame only. Among over 100,000 clones, roughly 90% were seen once, and the ten largest hold under 5%. Sequences were derived from PBMCs, sampled around atezolizumab (anti-PD-L1) treatment. All receptors come from a man in his fifties or sixties with urothelial cancer.

This chain joins TRBV4-2 and TRBJ1-4, with D possibly matching TRBD1 (5 bases). The CDR3 has 18 amino acids. Trimming stripped 0 bases from V and 2 bases from J, with 16 bases between. Germline lookup yields CDR1 LGHNA and CDR2 YNFKEQ. CDR3 region: CASSQDTGSSKTNEKLFF. CDR3 in DNA: TGTGCCAGCAGCCAAGATACAGGTTCCTCCAAGACTAATGAAAAACTGTTTTTT.

This clone came up a few times. This CDR3 reads CAWGTVVYGYTF. For the CDR3, the DNA is TGTGCCTGGGGGACAGTAGTTTATGGCTACACCTTC. The chain is built from TRBV30 and TRBJ1-2, with 7 bases aligning to TRBD1. Losses at the gene ends were 5 bases for V and 5 bases for J; bases not matched to a gene: 5. The CDR3 is made up of 12 amino acids. CDR1 and CDR2 from the germline V gene are GTSNPN and SVGIG (reference sequence).

This chain links TRBV5-4 with TRBJ2-1, with D perhaps matching TRBD2 (6 bases). CDR1 and CDR2 from the germline V gene are SGHNT and YYREEE (reference sequence). V was shortened by 10 bases and J by 2 bases, with 16 bases between the two germline ends. The length of the CDR3 is 14 residues. CDR3 in amino acids: CAYGARGTYNEQFF. CDR3 sequence (DNA): TGTGCCTACGGCGCGCGGGGAACCTACAATGAGCAGTTCTTC. The full variable domain, completed using reference TRBV5-4 and TRBJ2-1, is ETGVTQSPTHLIKTRGQQVTLRCSSQSGHNTVSWYQQALGQGPQFIFQYYREEENGRGNFPPRFSGLQFPNYSSELNVNALELDDSALYLCAYGARGTYNEQFFGPGTRLTVL.

This clone has only one observation. The chain joins TRBV29-1 to TRBJ2-7, with 7 bases identical to TRBD2. The germline CDR1 and CDR2 sequences are SQVTM and ANQGSEA. J gave up 0 bases and V 4 bases, and 12 bases lay outside the gene matches. The CDR3 is 16 amino acids. Here the CDR3 DNA reads TGCAGCGTTGGCGATGTGGCTAGCGGAAGCTCCTACGAGCAGTACTTC. Translation: CSVGDVASGSSYEQYF.

The chain couples TRBV11-2 to TRBJ2-7; 9 bases are a match to TRBD1. J gave up 6 bases and V 8 bases, and 8 bases lay outside the gene matches. Germline CDR1 and CDR2: SGHAT and FQNNGV. The CDR3 runs 13 residues. The CDR3 nucleotides are TGTGCCAGCGGGCTGGACAGGGGAAGCGAGCAGTACTTC. The encoded protein is CASGLDRGSEQYF. The variable domain in full, with the rest retrieved from reference TRBV11-2 and TRBJ2-7, is EAGVAQSPRYKIIEKRQSVAFWCNPISGHATLYWYQQILGQGPKLLIQFQNNGVVDDSQLPKDRFSAERLKGVDSTLKIQPAKLEDSAVYLCASGLDRGSEQYFGPGTRLTVT.

The chain links TRBV18 to TRBJ1-4; 7 bases agree with TRBD1. This CDR3 is built from 15 residues. With 3 bases clipped from V and 4 bases from J, the junction kept 5 bases outside the gene matches. Germline V gives CDR1 KGHSH, CDR2 LQKENI. The CDR3 DNA reads as TGTGCCAGCTCACCGAATACAGGGGATAATGAAAAACTGTTTTTT. Translated: CASSPNTGDNEKLFF.

J is TRBJ2-1 and V is TRBV11-2; D perhaps matches TRBD2 (6 bases). CDR3 length: 15 amino acids. Germline CDR1 SGHAT, CDR2 FQNNGV. The V end was cut by 1 base, the J end by 4 bases, with 11 bases between. The CDR3: CASSLADGLYNEQFF. The CDR3 bases are TGTGCCAGCAGCTTAGCGGACGGACTATACAATGAGCAGTTCTTC. The entire variable domain, with the rest obtained from reference TRBV11-2 and TRBJ2-1, is as follows: EAGVAQSPRYKIIEKRQSVAFWCNPISGHATLYWYQQILGQGPKLLIQFQNNGVVDDSQLPKDRFSAERLKGVDSTLKIQPAKLEDSAVYLCASSLADGLYNEQFFGPGTRLTVL.

The chain couples TRBV4-3 to TRBJ2-3; 15 bases are a match to TRBD2. This CDR3 has 16 amino acids. Per germline, CDR1 LGHNA and CDR2 YSLEER. V dropped 4 bases and J dropped 3; count of bases not matched to a gene: 2. This CDR3 is CASSRTSGGATDTQYF. The CDR3 DNA follows: TGCGCCAGCAGCCGGACTAGCGGGGGGGCGACAGATACGCAGTATTTT.

This chain connects TRBV7-2 to TRBJ2-7; 7 nucleotides line up with TRBD2. V trimming: 3 bases; J trimming: 4 bases; junction bases outside the gene matches: 6. Germline assignment: CDR1 SGHTA and CDR2 FQGNSA. The CDR3 totals 14 residues. The CDR3 reads CASSFTAGWYEQYF. The CDR3 DNA reads TGTGCCAGCAGCTTTACAGCGGGGTGGTACGAGCAGTACTTC.

CDR3 protein: CASSIAGGPARPQHF. The DNA of the CDR3 is TGTGCCAGTAGTATTGCAGGGGGGCCGGCGCGGCCCCAGCATTTT. The rearrangement uses TRBV19 and TRBJ1-5, with TRBD1 matching 7 bases. Losses at the gene ends were 3 bases for V and 9 bases for J; bases not matched to a gene: 11. The CDR3 runs to 15 residues. The V gene's germline CDR1 is LNHDA and CDR2 SQIVND (reference sequence).

This clone was counted a single time. V gene TRBV7-2 combines with J gene TRBJ2-5, with 8 bases identical to TRBD1. The CDR3 covers 14 residues. With 1 base clipped from V and 5 bases from J, the junction kept 3 bases outside the gene matches. Per germline, CDR1 SGHTA and CDR2 FQGNSA. CDR3 amino acids: CASSLGTGTETQYF. The DNA for the CDR3 is TGTGCCAGCAGCTTAGGGACAGGGACCGAGACCCAGTACTTC.

The rearrangement uses TRBV2 and TRBJ1-6, with a possible D match to TRBD1 (5 bases). CDR1 is SNHLY and CDR2 is FYNNEI in the germline V gene. CDR3 length: 15 residues. The V end lost 6 bases, the J end lost 7 bases, and 16 bases lay between the germline ends. The CDR3 DNA sequence: TGTGCCAGCAGAAGGGGCCCAGAACCAAATTCACCCCTCCACTTT. It is translated as CASRRGPEPNSPLHF.

CDR3 DNA sequence: TGTGCCTGGAGGCCACCGGGACAGGGGTACGAGCAGTACTTC. Encoded protein: CAWRPPGQGYEQYF. The rearrangement uses TRBV30 and TRBJ2-7, with 10 positions matching TRBD1. The junction had 6 bases not matched to a gene; V was cut back by 3 bases and J by 4 bases. Germline lookup yields CDR1 GTSNPN and CDR2 SVGIG (reference sequence). The CDR3 is 14 amino acids.

The chain employs TRBV5-4 and TRBJ1-5; no clear D. Deletions cut 0 bases from V and 3 bases from J, with 10 bases between. The germline V gene encodes CDR1 SGHNT and CDR2 YYREEE (reference sequence). The CDR3 spans 15 residues. The CDR3 coding sequence is TGTGCCAGCAGCTTGGGAGGTTCCTACAATCAGCCCCAGCATTTT. Amino acid sequence: CASSLGGSYNQPQHF.

V gene TRBV6-1 combines with J gene TRBJ2-3, with TRBD2 as a possible D gene (5 bases). CDR3 length: 14 amino acids. Germline CDR1 and CDR2: MNHNS and SASEGT. Trimming removed 2 bases at V and 6 bases at J, with 12 bases between. The DNA for the CDR3 is TGTGCCAGCAGTGAACGGGGAATAGGGGATACGCAGTATTTT. Translation gives CASSERGIGDTQYF.

The J gene is TRBJ1-1, the V gene TRBV6-5; maybe TRBD1 (5 bases). The germline V and J ends were trimmed by 6 bases and 13 bases, with 24 bases remaining between them. Per the germline V gene, CDR1 is MNHEY and CDR2 is SVGAGI. This CDR3 is 14 amino acids long. The CDR3 bases are TGTGCCAGCAGCCCTTTGGGGGGGTTGGGGGTGGGTTTCTTT. Encoded protein: CASSPLGGLGVGFF.

The chain links TRBV7-9 to TRBJ1-6; D gene ambiguous. The CDR3 covers 13 residues. V was shortened by 5 bases and J by 10 bases, with 12 bases between the two germline ends. Germline CDR1 and CDR2: SEHNR and FQNEAQ (reference sequence). CDR3: CASSLLSESPLHF. CDR3 bases: TGTGCCAGCAGCCTTCTGAGCGAATCACCCCTCCACTTT.

The rearrangement uses TRBV9 and TRBJ2-3; the match to TRBD1 covers 9 bases. The CDR3 runs to 15 residues. Per germline, CDR1 SGDLS and CDR2 YYNGEE. The J segment lost 3 bases and the V segment lost 0 bases, leaving 2 bases of the junction unmatched. The CDR3 reads CASSVDGQGTDTQYF. For the CDR3, the DNA is TGTGCCAGCAGCGTAGACGGACAGGGGACAGATACGCAGTATTTT.

CDR3 residues: CASSLARGVNEKLFF. As DNA, the CDR3 is TGTGCCAGCAGCTTGGCCCGCGGTGTTAATGAAAAACTGTTTTTT. This chain joins TRBV5-5 and TRBJ1-4; no firm D call. V lost 0 bases and J lost 4, with 10 bases in between. The V gene's germline CDR1 is SGHKS and CDR2 YYEKEE (reference sequence). CDR3 size: 15 residues.

On this clone: Its ends do not fully match the called genes, so a read error is possible. This rearrangement joins TRBV5-4 to TRBJ2-5; TRBD1 matches at 7 bases. The CDR3 extends over 15 amino acids. The germline V gene has CDR1 SGHNT and CDR2 YYREEE (reference sequence). The CDR3 loop is CASSSGQSPQGTQYF. The DNA of the CDR3 is TGTGCCAGCAGCTCGGGACAGTCCCCCCAAGGGACCCAGTACTTC.

J is TRBJ2-5 and V is TRBV18; D possibly corresponds to TRBD1 (6 bases). Germline V gene sequence: CDR1 KGHSH, CDR2 LQKENI. The CDR3 totals 15 residues. The V gene lost 4 bases and the J gene lost 3 bases, with 15 bases spanning the gap. CDR3 DNA sequence: TGTGCCAGCTCACTGGGCTGGACAGCGGAAGAGACCCAGTACTTC. This codes for CASSLGWTAEETQYF.

The chain couples TRBV10-3 to TRBJ2-3; D gene uncertain. The V gene's germline CDR1 is ENHRY and CDR2 SYGVKD. The CDR3 length is 11 residues. V was shortened by 10 bases and J by 5 bases, with 10 bases between the two germline ends. Written as DNA, the CDR3 is TGTGCCAGCCGGGTGAGAGATACGCAGTATTTT. Translation gives CASRVRDTQYF.

The chain employs TRBV6-9 and TRBJ2-3, with 9 nucleotides matching TRBD2. The CDR3 spans 16 residues. CDR1 is MNHGY and CDR2 is SVAAGI in the germline V gene. Trimming removed 3 bases from V and 5 bases from J; junction bases left unmatched: 9. The CDR3 bases are TGTGCCAGCAGTTACTCTAGCGGGGAGGGTGAAGATACGCAGTATTTT. Its translation is CASSYSSGEGEDTQYF.

The J gene is TRBJ2-7, the V gene TRBV5-1, with TRBD1 identical over 9 bases. The germline CDR1 and CDR2 sequences are SGHRS and YFSETQ. The CDR3 runs 15 residues. V lost 4 bases to trimming and J lost 1 base; unmatched junction nucleotides: 6. CDR3 region: CASSPSTGGSYEQYF. The CDR3 coding sequence is TGCGCCAGCAGCCCATCGACAGGGGGGTCCTACGAGCAGTACTTC.

J is TRBJ2-2 and V is TRBV11-2; 7 nucleotides match TRBD1. Germline CDR1 and CDR2: SGHAT and FQNNGV. The CDR3 spans 14 residues. Unmatched junction bases numbered 4, after V lost 8 bases and J lost 1 base. CDR3 sequence (DNA): TGTGCCAGCGCGTGGGACAGGAACACCGGGGAGCTGTTTTTT. Encoded protein: CASAWDRNTGELFF.

V usage is TRBV4-1 and J usage is TRBJ2-3, with D hard to call. Trimming took off 5 bases at V and 2 bases at J, with 11 bases between the two ends. The germline V gene encodes CDR1 MGHRA and CDR2 YSYEKL. The CDR3 is 14 residues long. The CDR3 region is CASSSEPSTDTQYF. In DNA form, the CDR3 reads TGCGCCAGCAGCTCGGAGCCATCCACAGATACGCAGTATTTT.